Below, one T cell receptor beta chain is given with its context. Its target is unknown. The CDR3 covers 13 residues. Germline V gene data show CDR1 as GTSNPN and CDR2 as SVGIG (reference sequence). The ends were cut back, 1 base at V and 4 bases at J, with 5 bases in the middle. These data belong to a study of T cells after yellow fever vaccination. General study results and limits: The booster saw the reappearance of most primary-vaccination clones (96% CD4, 80% to 90% CD8).

TCRdb ran MiXCR on the 5' RACE reads and lists one entry per CDR3 protein. The table shows over 250,000 distinct CDR3 sequences, with approximately 4% occurring only once. Source: PBMCs, taken 5 days after the yellow fever booster vaccination. The sequence was obtained from a man aged 18 to 35 who received the YFV17D yellow fever vaccine. The rearrangement links TRBV30 to TRBJ1-6; perhaps TRBD1 as D (5 bases). The CDR3 nucleotides are TGTGCCTGGAGTGGGGGGTATAATTCACCCCTCCACTTT. Its protein is CAWSGGYNSPLHF.